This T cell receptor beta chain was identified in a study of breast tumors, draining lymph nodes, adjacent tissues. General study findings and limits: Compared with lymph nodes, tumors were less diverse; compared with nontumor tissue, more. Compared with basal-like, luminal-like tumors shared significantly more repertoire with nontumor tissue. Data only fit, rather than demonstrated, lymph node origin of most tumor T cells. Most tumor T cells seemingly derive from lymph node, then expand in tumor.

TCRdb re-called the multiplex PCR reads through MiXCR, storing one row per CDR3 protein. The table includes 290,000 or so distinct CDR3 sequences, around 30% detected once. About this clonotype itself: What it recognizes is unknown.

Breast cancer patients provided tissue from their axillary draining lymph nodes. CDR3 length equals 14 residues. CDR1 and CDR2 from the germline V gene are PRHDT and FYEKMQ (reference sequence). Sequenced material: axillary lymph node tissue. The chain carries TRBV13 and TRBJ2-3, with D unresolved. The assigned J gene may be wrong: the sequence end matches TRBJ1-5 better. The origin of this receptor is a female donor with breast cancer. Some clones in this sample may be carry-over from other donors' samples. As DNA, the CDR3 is TGTGCCAGCAGTTTCCCCCCCTCTCTACGGGCGCAGCATTTT. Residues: CASSFPPSLRAQHF.